Below are 7 T cell receptor beta chains sequenced from a single sample in a study of blood T cell repertoires in COVID-19. Here immunoSEQ multiplex PCR was the method, and the copy in TCRdb shows in-frame clones only, minus some. The table has some 140,000 clones, 80% to 85% seen once. What was sequenced was PBMCs or T cells enriched from blood (not recorded which). These receptors all stem from a man in his forties with acute COVID-19.

The V gene is TRBV19, the J gene TRBJ1-1; D is unresolved. The CDR3 contains 14 residues. Germline CDR1 and CDR2: LNHDA and SQIVND (reference sequence). Trimming left V 3 bases short and J 3 bases short, with 11 bases between. CDR3 DNA sequence: TGTGCCAGTAGTATCCCGGTTAGCGACACTGAAGCTTTCTTT. Amino acids: CASSIPVSDTEAFF.

The J gene is TRBJ2-7, the V gene TRBV9; 10 nucleotides align to TRBD2. The V gene's germline CDR1 is SGDLS and CDR2 YYNGEE. J lost 2 bases, V lost 0 bases, and 5 bases had no gene match. The CDR3 length is 16 residues. As DNA, the CDR3 is TGTGCCAGCAGCGTAGCCTGGACTAGCGGTACCTACGAGCAGTACTTC. The encoded protein is CASSVAWTSGTYEQYF.

The chain recombines TRBV4-1 with TRBJ2-5; the D gene is possibly TRBD2 (6 bases). Germline V CDR1 and CDR2: MGHRA, YSYEKL. CDR3 size: 15 residues. Deletions cut 2 bases from V and 4 bases from J, with 14 bases between. Here the CDR3 DNA reads TGCGCCAGCAGCCAACAGGATAGCGGCCGAGAGACCCAGTACTTC. This sequence encodes CASSQQDSGRETQYF.

The genes are TRBV2 and TRBJ2-1, with TRBD1 matching 10 bases. Germline-derived CDR1 and CDR2 are SNHLY and FYNNEI. The junction had 8 bases not matched to a gene; V was cut back by 6 bases and J by 9 bases. The CDR3 contains 14 residues. The CDR3 is CASRPGTGELEQFF. The CDR3 region has the DNA TGTGCCAGCAGACCCGGGACAGGGGAACTTGAGCAGTTCTTC.

V is TRBV5-5 and J is TRBJ2-4; TRBD2 matches 15 bases. There are 20 residues in the CDR3. Germline V lookup: CDR1 SGHKS, CDR2 YYEKEE (reference sequence). The trim removed 4 bases at V and 1 base at J, leaving 12 bases unmatched. This CDR3 is CASSARPGLAGGPAKNIQYF. The CDR3 bases are TGTGCCAGCAGCGCGAGACCCGGACTAGCGGGGGGGCCGGCCAAAAACATTCAGTACTTC.

The chain recombines TRBV2 with TRBJ1-2; tentative D call: TRBD1 (5 bases). The length of the CDR3 is 15 residues. Germline V lookup: CDR1 SNHLY, CDR2 FYNNEI. V was pared by 6 bases and J by 4 bases, with 18 bases between. The CDR3 sequence is CASRETRALAYGYTF. Written as DNA, the CDR3 is TGTGCCAGCAGAGAAACCAGGGCCCTTGCCTATGGCTACACCTTC.

The chain joins TRBV5-5 to TRBJ2-7, with D possibly matching TRBD2 (6 bases). This CDR3 has 14 amino acids. Germline CDR1 SGHKS, CDR2 YYEKEE (reference sequence). Deletions cut 0 bases from V and 0 bases from J, with 7 bases between. This CDR3 reads CASSLGSGSYEQYF. In DNA form, the CDR3 reads TGTGCCAGCAGCTTGGGTAGCGGCTCCTACGAGCAGTACTTC.